Listed below are T cell receptor beta chains from one sample, sequenced in a study of shared clonotypes between healthy human individuals. Sequencing was performed with immunoSEQ multiplex PCR; in TCRdb, only in-frame clones are kept and a portion is missing. Of 550,000 to 600,000 clones listed, roughly 79% were seen once; the top ten hold around 11%. Sequenced sample: PBMCs. Receptor source: a woman between 40 and 50 years old in good health. Some clones in this sample may be carry-over from other donors' samples. Both conserved end residues are part of each CDR3. Fields, in order: clone size, V gene, D gene, J gene, CDR3 DNA, CDR3 protein. D genes are given only for firm matches. Size values are once, few and many counts, or a class for expanded clones, and some rows have none.

>-|TRBV19|-|TRBJ1-3
TGTGCCAGTAGTCCAGTCGGCGGCGGGAACACCATATATTTT
CASSPVGGGNTIYF
>-|TRBV6-1|TRBD2|TRBJ2-3
TGTGCCAGCAGGGAACTCCCTCCGGGACTAGGAGGAGACACAGATACGCAGTATTTT
CASRELPPGLGGDTDTQYF
>-|TRBV2|-|TRBJ2-1
TGTGCCAGCAGTGACTCCTCTAGGAATAAGCAGTTCTTC
CASSDSSRNKQFF
>once|TRBV30|TRBD1|TRBJ1-5
TGTGCCTGGAGTGTTGGACAGGCCCGGGGATCGGAGCCCCAGCATTTT
CAWSVGQARGSEPQHF
>-|TRBV7-9|TRBD2|TRBJ2-5
TGTGCCAGCAGCGCCCATCTAGCGGGAAGAGGGGAGACCCAGTACTTC
CASSAHLAGRGETQYF
>-|TRBV18|TRBD1|TRBJ2-6
TGTGCCAGCTCACCAGCCGGGACAGGGGGCTCTGGGGCCAACGTCCTGACTTTC
CASSPAGTGGSGANVLTF
>once|TRBV27|TRBD1|TRBJ2-7
TGTGCCAGCAGTTTGAACCGGGACAGGGCATCCTACGAGCAGTACTTC
CASSLNRDRASYEQYF
>few|TRBV18|-|TRBJ1-1
TGTGCCAGCTCAGAACAGCCCAACACTGAAGCTTTCTTT
CASSEQPNTEAFF
>-|TRBV4-3|TRBD2|TRBJ2-2
TGCGCCAGCAGCATCCGGACTAGCGGGGAGGGAGGGGAGCTGTTTTTT
CASSIRTSGEGGELFF
>many|TRBV18|-|TRBJ1-4
TGTGCCAGCTCACCTCGGGAGAATGAAAAACTGTTTTTT
CASSPRENEKLFF
>few|TRBV5-4|-|TRBJ2-5
TGTGCCAGCAGCCTGTACGGAGAACAAGAGACCCAGTACTTC
CASSLYGEQETQYF
>-|TRBV6-1|TRBD1|TRBJ1-2
TGTGCCAGCAGAGGAGACAGGGGGCTTGGTGGCTACACCTTC
CASRGDRGLGGYTF
>-|TRBV6-5|TRBD1|TRBJ2-7
TGTGCCAGCAGCCTGGACAGGGTACCCTACGAGCAGTACTTC
CASSLDRVPYEQYF
>-|TRBV20-1|-|TRBJ1-6
TGCAGTGCCCAAGGAACCCCCCTCCACTTT
CSAQGTPLHF
>-|TRBV28|TRBD2|TRBJ2-7
TGTGCCAGCAGTTTAGGGTTGGCGGGAGGGCGGGCCTACGAGCAGTACTTC
CASSLGLAGGRAYEQYF
>-|TRBV18|-|TRBJ2-7
TGTGCCAGCTCACCCCGAGTGGATGAGCAGTACTTC
CASSPRVDEQYF
>-|TRBV19|-|TRBJ2-3
TGTGCCAGTAGTGGCCGGGACCCCGGCCCCACAGATACGCAGTATTTT
CASSGRDPGPTDTQYF